Each of the 9 T cell receptor beta chains below was sequenced from the same sample in a study of blood T cell dynamics during melanoma immunotherapy. TCRdb's table, derived via immunoSEQ multiplex PCR, lists solely in-frame clones and lacks some. Here the sample spans around 10,000 clones, 84% being singletons. Time point in this sample: pre-treatment baseline. The sequenced sample was blood, obtained from a patient treated with checkpoint blockade. These receptors came from a human donor with melanoma.

This clone was counted between two and nine times. The chain uses TRBV30 and TRBJ1-5, with TRBD1 as a possible D gene (5 bases). In germline, CDR1 is GTSNPN, CDR2 SVGIG (reference sequence). The CDR3 has 14 amino acids. V lost 1 base to trimming and J lost 4 bases, with 11 bases between them. As DNA, the CDR3 is TGTGCCTGGAGTGGAGGGGTAGGGAATCAGCCCCAGCATTTT. This sequence encodes CAWSGGVGNQPQHF.

The chain employs TRBV18 and TRBJ2-7, with TRBD1 matching over 8 bases. V lost 2 bases, J lost 6 bases, and 6 bases stayed unmatched. The CDR3 has 14 residues. Looked up from germline, CDR1 is KGHSH and CDR2 is LQKENI. The CDR3 region has the DNA TGTGCCAGCTCACCAGACAGGGGATCCCGCGAGCAGTACTTC. Protein product: CASSPDRGSREQYF.

This clone was detected only a few times. The rearrangement uses TRBV5-1 and TRBJ1-1, with unresolved D. This CDR3 comprises 14 residues. Germline V gene sequence: CDR1 SGHRS, CDR2 YFSETQ. Trimming took off 7 bases at V and 1 base at J, with 14 bases between the two ends. The CDR3 region has the DNA TGCGCCAGCCGAGCCCGGGAGGGGAACACTGAAGCTTTCTTT. This sequence encodes CASRAREGNTEAFF.

The table lists this clone with a count of one. The rearrangement uses TRBV9 and TRBJ2-5, with D uncertain. CDR1 is SGDLS and CDR2 is YYNGEE in the germline V gene. Deletions cut 4 bases from V and 5 bases from J, with 9 bases between. The CDR3 spans 12 residues. CDR3 amino acids: CASSPMGETQYF. The CDR3 bases are TGTGCCAGCAGCCCGATGGGGGAGACCCAGTACTTC.

This clone was found once. V is TRBV7-6 and J is TRBJ2-1; D ambiguous. The germline CDR1 and CDR2 sequences are SGHVS and FNYEAQ. The CDR3 loop spans 15 amino acids. V was clipped by 3 bases and J by 2 bases, with 11 bases between them. The CDR3 DNA follows: TGTGCCAGCAGCTTGGAACTTAGAACCTACAATGAGCAGTTCTTC. This sequence encodes CASSLELRTYNEQFF.

The chain joins TRBV25-1 to TRBJ1-4; 11 positions agree with TRBD1. The CDR3 totals 18 residues. Germline lookup yields CDR1 MGHDK and CDR2 SYGVNS. Trimming removed 4 bases from V and 2 bases from J; junction bases left unmatched: 9. CDR3: CASSVRTGGWGTNEKLFF. The CDR3 DNA follows: TGTGCCAGCAGTGTCCGGACAGGGGGCTGGGGGACTAATGAAAAACTGTTTTTT.

The rearrangement links TRBV29-1 to TRBJ1-1; 8 bases line up with TRBD1. The V and J ends lost 5 bases and 4 bases, in that order; junction bases with no gene match: 6. The V gene's germline CDR1 is SQVTM and CDR2 ANQGSEA. This CDR3 spans 13 amino acids. The CDR3 region is CSVTTGAGTEAFF. The CDR3 DNA reads TGCAGCGTTACGACAGGGGCGGGCACTGAAGCTTTCTTT.

The chain links TRBV9 to TRBJ2-1; tentatively, D is TRBD2 (5 bases). The V gene's germline CDR1 is SGDLS and CDR2 YYNGEE. Between the trimmed V and J ends, which lost 0 bases and 3 bases, there was a span of 10 bases. The CDR3 runs to 15 residues. The CDR3 reads CASSVDGVGYNEQFF. The CDR3 coding sequence is TGTGCCAGCAGCGTAGACGGGGTCGGCTACAATGAGCAGTTCTTC.

The CDR3 DNA sequence: TGTGCCAGCAGCTTGGATAGGAACACTGAAGCTTTCTTT. It specifies CASSLDRNTEAFF. The chain employs TRBV5-5 and TRBJ1-1; D is ambiguous. Germline lookup yields CDR1 SGHKS and CDR2 YYEKEE (reference sequence). V lost 0 bases to trimming and J lost 1 base, with 4 bases between them. CDR3 length equals 13 residues.